This T cell receptor (beta chain) was documented in a study of CD8 T cells in ankylosing spondylitis. General study results and limits: Reports of some motif variants in reactive arthritis synovial fluid and blood predate this one. A TCR beta motif of 7 to 9 highly homologous variants seemed to mark ankylosing spondylitis blood.

The CDR3 contains 13 residues. Trimming pared 4 bases from V and 5 bases from J, leaving 12 bases between. The germline V gene encodes CDR1 LGHDT and CDR2 YNNKEL (reference sequence). Points on this clonotype: What it binds is unknown.

TCRdb reprocessed the 5' RACE reads via MiXCR and lists one record per CDR3 protein. The data show some 250,000 distinct CDR3 sequences, about 10% seen once. The chain carries TRBV3-1 and TRBJ2-7; no clear D. The sequencing sample was made of blood, either unsorted or a sorted T cell fraction (not recorded which). The receptor was derived from a male donor with ankylosing spondylitis or in good health (not recorded which). CDR3 amino acids: CASSLALTDEQYF. In DNA, the CDR3 is TGTGCCAGCAGCCTGGCCCTCACGGACGAGCAGTACTTC.